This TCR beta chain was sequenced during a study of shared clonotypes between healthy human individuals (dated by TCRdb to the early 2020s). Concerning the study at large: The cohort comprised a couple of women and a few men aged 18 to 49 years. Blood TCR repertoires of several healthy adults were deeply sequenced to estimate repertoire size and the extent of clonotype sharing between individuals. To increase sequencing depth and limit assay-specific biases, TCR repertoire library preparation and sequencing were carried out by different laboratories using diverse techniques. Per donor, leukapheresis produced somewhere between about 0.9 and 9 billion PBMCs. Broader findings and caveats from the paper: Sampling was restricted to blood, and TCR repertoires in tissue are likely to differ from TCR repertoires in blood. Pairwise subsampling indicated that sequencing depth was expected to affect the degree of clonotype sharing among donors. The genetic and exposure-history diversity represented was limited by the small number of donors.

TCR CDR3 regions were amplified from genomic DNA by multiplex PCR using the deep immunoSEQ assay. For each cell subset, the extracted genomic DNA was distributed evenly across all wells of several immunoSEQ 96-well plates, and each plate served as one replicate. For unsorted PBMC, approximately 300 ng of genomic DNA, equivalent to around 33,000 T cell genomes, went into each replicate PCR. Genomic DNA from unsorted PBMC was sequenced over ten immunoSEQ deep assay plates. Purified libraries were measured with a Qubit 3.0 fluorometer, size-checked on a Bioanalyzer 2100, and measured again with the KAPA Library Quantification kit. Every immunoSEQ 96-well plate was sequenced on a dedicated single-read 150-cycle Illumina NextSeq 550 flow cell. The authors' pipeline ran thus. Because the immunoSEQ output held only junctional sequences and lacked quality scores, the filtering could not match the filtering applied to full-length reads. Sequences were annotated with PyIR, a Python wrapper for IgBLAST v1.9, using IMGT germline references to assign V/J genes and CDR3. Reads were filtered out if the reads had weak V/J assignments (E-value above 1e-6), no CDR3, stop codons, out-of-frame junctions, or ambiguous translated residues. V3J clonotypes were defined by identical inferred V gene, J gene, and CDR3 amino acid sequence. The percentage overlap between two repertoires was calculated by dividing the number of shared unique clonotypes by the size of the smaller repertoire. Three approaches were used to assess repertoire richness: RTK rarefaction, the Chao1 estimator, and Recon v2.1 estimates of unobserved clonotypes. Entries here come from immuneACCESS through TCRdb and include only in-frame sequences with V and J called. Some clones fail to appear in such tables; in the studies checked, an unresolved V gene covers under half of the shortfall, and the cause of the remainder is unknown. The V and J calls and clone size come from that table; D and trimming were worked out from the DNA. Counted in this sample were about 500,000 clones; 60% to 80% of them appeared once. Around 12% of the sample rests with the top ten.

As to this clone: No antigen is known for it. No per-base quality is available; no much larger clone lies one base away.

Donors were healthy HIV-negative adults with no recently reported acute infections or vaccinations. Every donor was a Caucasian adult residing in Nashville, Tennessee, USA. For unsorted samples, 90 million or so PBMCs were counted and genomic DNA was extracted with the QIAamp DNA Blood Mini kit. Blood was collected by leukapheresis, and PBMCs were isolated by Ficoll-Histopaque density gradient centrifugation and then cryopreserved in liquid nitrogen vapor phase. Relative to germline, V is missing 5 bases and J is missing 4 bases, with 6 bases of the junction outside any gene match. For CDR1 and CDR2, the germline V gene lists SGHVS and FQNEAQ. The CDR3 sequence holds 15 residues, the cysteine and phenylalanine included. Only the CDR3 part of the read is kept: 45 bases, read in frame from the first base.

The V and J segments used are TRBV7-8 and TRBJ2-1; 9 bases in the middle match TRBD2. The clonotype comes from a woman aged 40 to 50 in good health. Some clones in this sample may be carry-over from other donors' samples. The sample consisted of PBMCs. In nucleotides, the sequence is TGTGCCAGCAGCGTGACTAGCGGTTCTTACAATGAGCAGTTCTTC. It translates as CASSVTSGSYNEQFF.